The subject of this entry is one TCR beta chain. Antigen: not known. Via MiXCR, TCRdb re-called the 5' RACE reads, giving one row per CDR3 protein. The sample lists over 350,000 distinct CDR3 sequences, approximately 25% seen once, with 7.5% to 10% in the top ten. Germline V gene data show CDR1 as SGHRS and CDR2 as YFSETQ. The V end was cut by 1 base, the J end by 2 bases, with 13 bases between. CDR3 size: 15 residues. The source of the sample is a study of T-cell memory formation after mild COVID-19. As for the study in general: Across donors, TCR clusters were largely donor specific.

Study results and caveats: Cross-reactive memory apparently joined, as some responding clones appeared in pre-infection memory. Contracting CD4+ clones lay largely in CM and EM, with CD8+ ones residing in EMRA.

The sample consisted of PBMCs or a T cell subset sorted from them (not recorded which). The chain recombines TRBV5-1 with TRBJ2-7; D ambiguous. The clonotype comes from an adult woman who had mild COVID-19 (a few samples of this study predate the infection). Cell type and time point are not known. The CDR3 loop reads CASSLNGQRPYEQYF. Here the CDR3 DNA reads TGCGCCAGCAGCTTGAATGGGCAGAGACCCTACGAGCAGTACTTC.